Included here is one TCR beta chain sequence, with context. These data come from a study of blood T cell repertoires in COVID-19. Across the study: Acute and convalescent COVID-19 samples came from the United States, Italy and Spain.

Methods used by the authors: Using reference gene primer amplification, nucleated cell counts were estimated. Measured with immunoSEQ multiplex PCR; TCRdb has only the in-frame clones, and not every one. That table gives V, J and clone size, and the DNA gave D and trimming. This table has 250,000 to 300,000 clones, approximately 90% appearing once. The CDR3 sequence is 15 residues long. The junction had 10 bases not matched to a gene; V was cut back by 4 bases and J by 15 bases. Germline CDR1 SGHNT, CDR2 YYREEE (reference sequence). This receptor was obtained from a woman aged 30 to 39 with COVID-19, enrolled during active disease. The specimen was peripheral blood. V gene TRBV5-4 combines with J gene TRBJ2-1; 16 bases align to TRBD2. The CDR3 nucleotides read TGTGCCAGCAGCAAGGGACTAGCGGGGGGGGATGGCCTGTTCTTC. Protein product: CASSKGLAGGDGLFF.